One sample yielded the 27 T cell receptor beta chains listed below, sequenced in a study of blood T cell repertoires in COVID-19. TCRdb keeps only in-frame clones here, not all; method: immunoSEQ multiplex PCR. The sample holds more than 95,000 clones, approximately 78% seen once. The sample consisted of peripheral blood. These receptor sequences come from an elderly woman with acute or convalescent COVID-19.

This clone was observed once. The J gene is TRBJ2-7, the V gene TRBV7-8; possibly TRBD2 for D (6 bases). This CDR3 is built from 14 residues. V lost 0 bases and J lost 3, with 9 bases in between. Per the germline V gene, CDR1 is SGHVS and CDR2 is FQNEAQ. DNA of the CDR3: TGTGCCAGCAGCTTAGCAGTCGGGGGCTACGAGCAGTACGTC. This codes for CASSLAVGGYEQYV.

This chain uses TRBV13 with TRBJ2-3, with D perhaps TRBD2 (6 bases). From germline, CDR1 is PRHDT and CDR2 FYEKMQ (reference sequence). V was trimmed by 10 bases and J by 2 bases, leaving 16 bases between them. The CDR3 covers 14 residues. The CDR3 DNA reads TGTGCCACCAGGATGGCGGGGAACACAGATACGCAGTATTTT. It codes for CATRMAGNTDTQYF.

V usage is TRBV5-4 and J usage is TRBJ2-7; D possibly corresponds to TRBD1 (5 bases). CDR1 is SGHNT and CDR2 is YYREEE in the germline V gene (reference sequence). The CDR3 length is 14 residues. V was trimmed by 2 bases and J by 6 bases, leaving 15 bases between them. DNA of the CDR3: TGTGCCAGCAGCTTTCCCTCAGGGTCCCGCGAGCAGTACTTC. It codes for CASSFPSGSREQYF. Variable domain in full (rest from reference TRBV5-4 and TRBJ2-7): ETGVTQSPTHLIKTRGQQVTLRCSSQSGHNTVSWYQQALGQGPQFIFQYYREEENGRGNFPPRFSGLQFPNYSSELNVNALELDDSALYLCASSFPSGSREQYFGPGTRLTVT.

V usage is TRBV7-8 and J usage is TRBJ1-1; the D gene is possibly TRBD1 (6 bases). V dropped 4 bases and J dropped 5 bases, with 14 bases sitting between them. Germline-derived CDR1 and CDR2 are SGHVS and FQNEAQ. The CDR3 covers 14 residues. Written as DNA, the CDR3 is TGTGCCAGCAGCTCCCGCCTTCAGGGGACTGAAGCTTTCTTT. Encoded protein: CASSSRLQGTEAFF.

The chain carries TRBV5-1 and TRBJ2-7; no firm D call. Germline assignment: CDR1 SGHRS and CDR2 YFSETQ. This CDR3 is built from 12 residues. Trimming cost V 4 bases and J 4 bases, with 9 bases left between them. The CDR3 sequence: CASSRTIYEQYF. The CDR3 DNA is TGCGCCAGCAGCCGAACTATTTACGAGCAGTACTTC.

The chain is built from TRBV28 and TRBJ1-5; TRBD1 might be the D (6 bases). Germline-derived CDR1 and CDR2 are MDHEN and SYDVKM. V was clipped by 7 bases and J by 4 bases, with 20 bases between them. This CDR3 region has 16 residues. The CDR3 loop reads CASNGVQGSRNQPQHF. In DNA form, the CDR3 reads TGTGCCAGCAATGGCGTCCAGGGGAGTAGGAATCAGCCCCAGCATTTT. Supplemented by reference TRBV28 and TRBJ1-5, the full variable domain reads DVKVTQSSRYLVKRTGEKVFLECVQDMDHENMFWYRQDPGLGLRLIYFSYDVKMKEKGDIPEGYSVSREKKERFSLILESASTNQTSMYLCASNGVQGSRNQPQHFGDGTRLSIL.

The rearrangement joins TRBV12-3 or TRBV12-4 to TRBJ1-1, with 9 bases identical to TRBD1. V was pared by 5 bases and J by 6 bases, with 4 bases of the junction left unmatched. This CDR3 has 13 residues. The DNA of the CDR3 is TGTGCCAGCAGTGGACAGGGGAGCGCTGAAGCTTTCTTT. Translated, it gives CASSGQGSAEAFF.

CDR3 in DNA: TGTGCCAGCAGCGTAGTGGGGGGAGTACAAACCGGGGAGCTGTTTTTT. The encoded protein is CASSVVGGVQTGELFF. The rearrangement links TRBV9 to TRBJ2-2; D is perhaps TRBD2 (6 bases). The germline V and J ends were trimmed by 0 bases and 5 bases, with 14 bases remaining between them. The CDR3 runs to 16 residues. The germline V gene encodes CDR1 SGDLS and CDR2 YYNGEE. The whole variable domain, remainder taken from reference TRBV9 and TRBJ2-2, is DSGVTQTPKHLITATGQRVTLRCSPRSGDLSVYWYQQSLDQGLQFLIQYYNGEERAKGNILERFSAQQFPDLHSELNLSSLELGDSALYFCASSVVGGVQTGELFFGEGSRLTVL.

There are a few counts of this clone. The chain uses TRBV28 and TRBJ2-1; the match to TRBD2 covers 11 bases. The germline CDR1 and CDR2 sequences are MDHEN and SYDVKM. V trimming: 4 bases; J trimming: 4 bases; junction bases outside the gene matches: 6. The CDR3 is 16 amino acids. The chain's CDR3 is CASSSIGTSGYNEQFF. The DNA for the CDR3 is TGTGCCAGCAGTTCAATAGGGACTAGCGGTTACAATGAGCAGTTCTTC. The full variable domain, with the rest looked up from reference TRBV28 and TRBJ2-1, is DVKVTQSSRYLVKRTGEKVFLECVQDMDHENMFWYRQDPGLGLRLIYFSYDVKMKEKGDIPEGYSVSREKKERFSLILESASTNQTSMYLCASSSIGTSGYNEQFFGPGTRLTVL.

The rearrangement joins TRBV5-1 to TRBJ1-5, with D unclear. CDR3 length: 13 amino acids. V was trimmed by 4 bases and J by 4 bases, leaving 9 bases between them. The germline V gene encodes CDR1 SGHRS and CDR2 YFSETQ. The CDR3 spells CASSLGENQPQHF. The CDR3 region has the DNA TGCGCCAGCAGCCTCGGAGAGAATCAGCCCCAGCATTTT.

The rearrangement uses TRBV5-6 and TRBJ1-1; TRBD1 might be the D (6 bases). The CDR3 is 11 amino acids. The V and J ends lost 5 bases and 7 bases respectively, with 9 bases between them. Germline CDR1 and CDR2: SGHDT and YYEEEE. The DNA of the CDR3 is TGTGCCAGCAGAAAACAGGGTGAAGCTTTCTTT. It yields the protein CASRKQGEAFF.

This clone was detected only a few times. The V and J genes are TRBV5-6 and TRBJ2-3; 9 bases map to TRBD2. The CDR3 runs 16 residues. CDR1 and CDR2 from the germline V gene are SGHDT and YYEEEE. The ends lost 4 bases at V and 1 base at J; junction bases unmatched: 7. The CDR3 reads CASSMGLADGTDTQYF. The CDR3 DNA follows: TGTGCCAGCAGCATGGGACTAGCTGATGGCACAGATACGCAGTATTTT.

This rearrangement joins TRBV6-5 to TRBJ1-6; TRBD1 matches at 8 bases. V shed 6 bases and J 8 bases; nucleotides not matched to a gene: 6. Germline lookup yields CDR1 MNHEY and CDR2 SVGAGI. The CDR3 contains 14 residues. The CDR3 nucleotides read TGTGCCAGCAGGAAGACAGGGGAAGATTCACCCCTCCACTTT. This codes for CASRKTGEDSPLHF.

The chain carries TRBV19 and TRBJ1-5, with TRBD1 identical over 11 bases. The germline V gene has CDR1 LNHDA and CDR2 SQIVND (reference sequence). The J segment lost 6 bases and the V segment lost 8 bases, leaving 6 bases of the junction unmatched. The CDR3 is 14 amino acids. The CDR3 loop is CASSGTGGGQPQHF. The CDR3, as DNA: TGTGCCAGTTCGGGGACAGGGGGAGGTCAGCCCCAGCATTTT.

CDR3 sequence reads: CASSPDRGGEETQYF. As DNA, the CDR3 is TGTGCCAGCAGCCCAGACAGGGGGGGGGAGGAGACCCAGTACTTC. V gene TRBV6-5 combines with J gene TRBJ2-5; 9 bases map to TRBD1. Germline V gene sequence: CDR1 MNHEY, CDR2 SVGAGI. Trimming cost V 6 bases and J 5 bases; bases outside gene matches: 10. The CDR3 is made up of 15 amino acids.

The chain carries TRBV2 and TRBJ2-2, with D tentatively TRBD2 (5 bases). With 7 bases removed from V and 1 base from J, the gap between germline ends came to 13 bases. Germline CDR1 and CDR2: SNHLY and FYNNEI. This CDR3 region has 15 residues. The CDR3 nucleotides are TGTGCCAGCATCTCCAGTGCGGGGAACACCGGGGAGCTGTTTTTT. This codes for CASISSAGNTGELFF.

V is TRBV7-9 and J is TRBJ2-5; tentative D call: TRBD1 (6 bases). The CDR3 spans 14 residues. Per germline, CDR1 SEHNR and CDR2 FQNEAQ (reference sequence). Trimming stripped 6 bases from V and 3 bases from J, with 14 bases between. CDR3 nucleotides: TGTGCCAGCAGTTCCCGACAGGTGGAAGAGACCCAGTACTTC. Residues: CASSSRQVEETQYF.

This chain links TRBV19 with TRBJ2-1; 7 bases line up with TRBD2. CDR1 LNHDA and CDR2 SQIVND come from the germline V gene (reference sequence). With V trimmed by 5 bases and J by 6 bases, 13 bases remained unmatched. There are 16 residues in the CDR3. The CDR3 sequence is CASSFQAGPGGNEQFF. The DNA for the CDR3 is TGTGCCAGTAGTTTCCAAGCGGGGCCGGGAGGCAATGAGCAGTTCTTC.

This chain uses TRBV14 with TRBJ1-2, with 9 bases identical to TRBD1. The V gene's germline CDR1 is SGHDN and CDR2 FVKESK. The J segment lost 7 bases and the V segment lost 2 bases, leaving 11 bases of the junction unmatched. This CDR3 is 16 amino acids long. The CDR3 sequence: CASSQHRRQGVGGYTF. CDR3 bases: TGTGCCAGCAGCCAACACCGCCGACAGGGGGTCGGTGGCTACACCTTC. The full variable domain, with the rest looked up from reference TRBV14 and TRBJ1-2, is EAGVTQFPSHSVIEKGQTVTLRCDPISGHDNLYWYRRVMGKEIKFLLHFVKESKQDESGMPNNRFLAERTGGTYSTLKVQPAELEDSGVYFCASSQHRRQGVGGYTFGSGTRLTVV.

The chain is built from TRBV5-1 and TRBJ1-1; 8 bases match TRBD1. Trimming took 5 bases from V and 6 from J; bases not matched to a gene: 9. CDR1 SGHRS and CDR2 YFSETQ come from the germline V gene. CDR3 length equals 14 residues. The CDR3: CASSQDRATSEAFF. CDR3 sequence (DNA): TGCGCCAGCAGTCAGGACAGGGCCACCTCTGAAGCTTTCTTT.

The chain uses TRBV5-4 and TRBJ2-1; 9 positions match TRBD1. This CDR3 comprises 16 residues. Losses at the gene ends were 4 bases for V and 0 bases for J; bases not matched to a gene: 5. Germline assignment: CDR1 SGHNT and CDR2 YYREEE (reference sequence). In DNA, the CDR3 is TGTGCCAGCAGCCCCGGACAGGGGAGCTCCTACAATGAGCAGTTCTTC. Protein: CASSPGQGSSYNEQFF.

The chain combines TRBV15 with TRBJ1-5; D uncertain. The CDR3 extends over 16 amino acids. In germline, CDR1 is LNHNV, CDR2 YYDKDF (reference sequence). Trimming left V 0 bases short and J 2 bases short, with 11 bases between. The chain's CDR3 is CATSRDWRSGNQPQHF. CDR3 nucleotides: TGTGCCACCAGCAGAGATTGGAGGAGTGGCAATCAGCCCCAGCATTTT. The entire variable domain, with the rest obtained from reference TRBV15 and TRBJ1-5, is as follows: DAMVIQNPRYQVTQFGKPVTLSCSQTLNHNVMYWYQQKSSQAPKLLFHYYDKDFNNEADTPDNFQSRRPNTSFCFLDIRSPGLGDTAMYLCATSRDWRSGNQPQHFGDGTRLSIL.

This sequence joins TRBV10-3 and TRBJ2-1; TRBD2 agrees at 8 bases. V was clipped by 6 bases and J by 5 bases; unmatched bases: 0. The CDR3 extends over 12 amino acids. Germline CDR1 and CDR2: ENHRY and SYGVKD. The CDR3 is CAIRLADNEQFF. The CDR3 bases are TGTGCCATCAGACTAGCGGACAATGAGCAGTTCTTC.

There are a few counts of this clone. The rearrangement uses TRBV6-5 and TRBJ2-7; possibly TRBD1 for D (5 bases). Trimming removed 0 bases at V and 1 base at J, with 7 bases between. The CDR3 covers 14 residues. Germline V lookup: CDR1 MNHEY, CDR2 SVGAGI. This CDR3 is CASSYSDSSYEQYF. The CDR3 DNA follows: TGTGCCAGCAGTTACTCTGACAGTTCCTACGAGCAGTACTTC.

CDR3 amino acids: CASSYAQGREAFF. The CDR3 DNA follows: TGTGCCAGCAGTTACGCACAGGGCAGAGAAGCTTTCTTT. The chain is built from TRBV6-6 and TRBJ1-1, with a tentative D call TRBD1 (6 bases). V was trimmed by 2 bases and J by 8 bases, leaving 12 bases between them. The germline gives CDR1 MNHNY, CDR2 SVGAGI (reference sequence). This CDR3 region has 13 residues.

The chain combines TRBV11-3 with TRBJ2-5; TRBD1 agrees at 7 bases. V was pared by 0 bases and J by 1 base, with 2 bases of the junction left unmatched. The CDR3 is made up of 15 amino acids. Germline CDR1 is SGHNT and CDR2 is YENEEA. CDR3 in DNA: TGTGCCAGCAGCTTAGATGGACAGGCCCAAGAGACCCAGTACTTC. Encoded protein: CASSLDGQAQETQYF.

The chain combines TRBV28 with TRBJ2-7; 7 bases align to TRBD1. With 5 bases clipped from V and 5 bases from J, the junction kept 9 bases outside the gene matches. CDR1 is MDHEN and CDR2 is SYDVKM in the germline V gene. This CDR3 contains 14 residues. Here the CDR3 reads CASSAPGQRHEQYF. For the CDR3, the DNA is TGTGCCAGCAGTGCACCGGGACAGAGGCACGAGCAGTACTTC.